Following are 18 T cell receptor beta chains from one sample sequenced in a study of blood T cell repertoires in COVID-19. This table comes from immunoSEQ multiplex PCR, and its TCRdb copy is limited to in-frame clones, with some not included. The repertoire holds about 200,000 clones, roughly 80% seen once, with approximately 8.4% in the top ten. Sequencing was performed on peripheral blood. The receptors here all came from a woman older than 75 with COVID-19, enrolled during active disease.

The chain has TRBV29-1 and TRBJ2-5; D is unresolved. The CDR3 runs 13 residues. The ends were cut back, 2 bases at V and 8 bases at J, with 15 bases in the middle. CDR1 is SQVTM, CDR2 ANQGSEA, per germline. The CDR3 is CSVEKYGATTQYF. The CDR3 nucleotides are TGCAGCGTTGAAAAGTACGGCGCGACTACCCAGTACTTC.

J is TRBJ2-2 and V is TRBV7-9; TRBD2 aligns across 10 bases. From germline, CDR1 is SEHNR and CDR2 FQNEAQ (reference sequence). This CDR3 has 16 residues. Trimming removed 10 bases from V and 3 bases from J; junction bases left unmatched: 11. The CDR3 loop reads CANIQRGGPDTGELFF. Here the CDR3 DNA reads TGTGCCAACATCCAGCGGGGGGGCCCAGACACCGGGGAGCTGTTTTTT.

CDR3 sequence (DNA): TGCGCCAGCAGCCAAGCGGGCGGGTACAATGAGCAGTTCTTC. Protein: CASSQAGGYNEQFF. The chain couples TRBV4-1 to TRBJ2-1; a weak D match, TRBD2 (5 bases). The V and J ends lost 1 base and 4 bases respectively, with 8 bases between them. This CDR3 is 14 amino acids long. CDR1 and CDR2 from the germline V gene are MGHRA and YSYEKL.

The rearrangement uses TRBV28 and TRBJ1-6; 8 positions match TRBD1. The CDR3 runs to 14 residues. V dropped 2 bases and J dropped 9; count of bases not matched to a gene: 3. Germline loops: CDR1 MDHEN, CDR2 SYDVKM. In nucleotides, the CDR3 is TGTGCCAGCAGTTTAAGCAGGGGGCGTTCACCCCTCCACTTT. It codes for CASSLSRGRSPLHF. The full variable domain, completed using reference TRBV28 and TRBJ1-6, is DVKVTQSSRYLVKRTGEKVFLECVQDMDHENMFWYRQDPGLGLRLIYFSYDVKMKEKGDIPEGYSVSREKKERFSLILESASTNQTSMYLCASSLSRGRSPLHFGNGTRLTVT.

The CDR3 protein is CASSIGPDRGFYQPQHF. The CDR3 nucleotides read TGTGCCAGTAGTATCGGGCCCGATCGGGGGTTTTATCAGCCCCAGCATTTT. This rearrangement joins TRBV19 to TRBJ1-5; possibly TRBD1 for D (5 bases). Germline CDR1 reads LNHDA; CDR2 reads SQIVND (reference sequence). V dropped 3 bases and J dropped 5 bases, with 20 bases sitting between them. This CDR3 is 17 amino acids long.

The CDR3 spells CASSTKGDTEAFF. DNA of the CDR3: TGTGCCAGCTCAACTAAGGGGGACACTGAAGCTTTCTTT. This chain connects TRBV18 to TRBJ1-1; the D gene is possibly TRBD1 (6 bases). V was clipped by 5 bases and J by 3 bases, with 10 bases between them. CDR1 is KGHSH and CDR2 is LQKENI in the germline V gene. The CDR3 has 13 residues. Full variable domain (remainder filled in from reference TRBV18 and TRBJ1-1): NAGVMQNPRHLVRRRGQEARLRCSPMKGHSHVYWYRQLPEEGLKFMVYLQKENIIDESGMPKERFSAEFPKEGPSILRIQQVVRGDSAAYFCASSTKGDTEAFFGQGTRLTVV.

The CDR3: CASSPLGGGTGELFF. The CDR3 coding sequence is TGTGCCAGCAGCCCCCTCGGGGGTGGCACCGGGGAGCTGTTTTTT. This chain links TRBV5-4 with TRBJ2-2; possibly TRBD2 for D (6 bases). Germline CDR1 SGHNT, CDR2 YYREEE (reference sequence). The CDR3 consists of 15 residues. Trimming took off 4 bases at V and 4 bases at J, with 14 bases between the two ends.

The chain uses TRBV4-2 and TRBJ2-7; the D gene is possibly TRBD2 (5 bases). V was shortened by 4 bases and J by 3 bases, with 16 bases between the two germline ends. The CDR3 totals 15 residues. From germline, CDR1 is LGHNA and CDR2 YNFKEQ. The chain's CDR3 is CASSPFRSSGYEQYF. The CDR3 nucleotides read TGTGCCAGCAGCCCCTTTCGGTCCAGCGGCTACGAGCAGTACTTC.

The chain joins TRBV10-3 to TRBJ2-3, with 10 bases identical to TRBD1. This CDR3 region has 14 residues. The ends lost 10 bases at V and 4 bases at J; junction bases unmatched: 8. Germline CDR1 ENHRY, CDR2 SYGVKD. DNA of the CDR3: TGTGCCACAAAGGGGGACAGGGGCCCAGATACGCAGTATTTT. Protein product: CATKGDRGPDTQYF.

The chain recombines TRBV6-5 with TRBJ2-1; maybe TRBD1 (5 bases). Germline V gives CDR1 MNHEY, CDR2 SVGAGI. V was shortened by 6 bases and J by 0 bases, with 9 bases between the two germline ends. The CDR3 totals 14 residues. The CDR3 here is CASSRDLSYNEQFF. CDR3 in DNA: TGTGCCAGCAGCAGGGATCTCTCCTACAATGAGCAGTTCTTC.

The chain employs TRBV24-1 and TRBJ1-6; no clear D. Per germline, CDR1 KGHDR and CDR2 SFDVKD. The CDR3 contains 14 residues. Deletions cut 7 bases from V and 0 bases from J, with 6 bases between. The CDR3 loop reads CATSESSYNSPLHF. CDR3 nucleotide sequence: TGTGCCACCAGCGAGAGCTCCTATAATTCACCCCTCCACTTT.

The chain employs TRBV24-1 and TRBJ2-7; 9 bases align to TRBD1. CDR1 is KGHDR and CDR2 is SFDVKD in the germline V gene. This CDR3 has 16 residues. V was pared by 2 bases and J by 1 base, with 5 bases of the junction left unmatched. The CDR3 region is CATSDSGTGNSYEQYF. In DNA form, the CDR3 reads TGTGCCACCAGTGATTCCGGGACAGGGAATTCCTACGAGCAGTACTTC.

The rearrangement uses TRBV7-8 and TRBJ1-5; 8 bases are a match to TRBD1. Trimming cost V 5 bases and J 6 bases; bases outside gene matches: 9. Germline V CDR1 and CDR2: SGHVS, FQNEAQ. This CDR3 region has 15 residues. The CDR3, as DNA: TGTGCCAGCAGCCAAGGGACAGGCATTAGTCAGCCCCAGCATTTT. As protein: CASSQGTGISQPQHF.

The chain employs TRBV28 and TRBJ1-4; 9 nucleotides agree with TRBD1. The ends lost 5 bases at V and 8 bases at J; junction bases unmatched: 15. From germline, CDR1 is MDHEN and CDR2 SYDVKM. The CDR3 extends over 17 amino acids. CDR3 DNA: TGTGCCAGCAGTGCCGGGACAGGGCGACCTGGAGGAGAAAAACTGTTTTTT. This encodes CASSAGTGRPGGEKLFF.

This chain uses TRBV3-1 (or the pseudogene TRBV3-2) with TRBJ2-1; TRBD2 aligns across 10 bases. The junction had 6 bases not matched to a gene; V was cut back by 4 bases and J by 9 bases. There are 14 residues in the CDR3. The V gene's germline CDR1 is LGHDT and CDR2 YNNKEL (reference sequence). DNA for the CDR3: TGTGCCAGCAGCCGGAGCGGGGGGGCGGGTGAGCAGTTCTTC. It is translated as CASSRSGGAGEQFF.

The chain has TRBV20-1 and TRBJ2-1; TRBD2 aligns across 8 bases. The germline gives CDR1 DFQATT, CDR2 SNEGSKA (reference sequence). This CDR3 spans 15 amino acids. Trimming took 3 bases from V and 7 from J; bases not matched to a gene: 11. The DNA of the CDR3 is TGCAGTGCTAGTGCGAGCGGGAGCGGAGAGAATGAGCAGTTCTTC. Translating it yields CSASASGSGENEQFF.

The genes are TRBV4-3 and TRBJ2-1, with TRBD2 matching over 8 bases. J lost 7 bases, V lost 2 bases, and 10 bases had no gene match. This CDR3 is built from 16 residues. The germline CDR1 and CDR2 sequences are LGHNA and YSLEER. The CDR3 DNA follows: TGCGCCAGCAGCCAATCGTTCGGACTAGCACGGAATGAGCAGTTCTTC. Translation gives CASSQSFGLARNEQFF.

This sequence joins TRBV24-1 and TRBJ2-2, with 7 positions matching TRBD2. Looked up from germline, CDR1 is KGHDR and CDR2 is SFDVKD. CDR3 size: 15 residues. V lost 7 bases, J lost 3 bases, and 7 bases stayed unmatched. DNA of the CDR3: TGTGCCACCAGGCCCGGGACTACCTACACCGGGGAGCTGTTTTTT. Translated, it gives CATRPGTTYTGELFF.